This TCR beta chain was sequenced during a study of shared clonotypes between healthy human individuals. With regard to this clone: Distinct nucleotide sequences in the sample also encode this CDR3.

Sequenced by immunoSEQ multiplex PCR; TCRdb stores in-frame clones only, minus some. Counted here are around 2.3 million clones, approximately 94% occurring once; the ten biggest clones make up around 0.13%. V shed 3 bases, J shed 6 bases, and the junction held 7 bases outside the gene matches. This CDR3 comprises 15 residues. CDR1 is SGHRS, CDR2 YFSETQ, per germline. The sequencing input was naive CD4+ T cells sorted from blood. Described subset: CD45RA+ positively selected. The V and J genes are TRBV5-1 and TRBJ1-2, with 11 positions matching TRBD1. The sequence was obtained from a man aged 18 to 30 in good health. The CDR3 reads CASSSRTGGADGYTF. Here the CDR3 DNA reads TGCGCCAGCAGCTCCCGGACAGGGGGCGCAGATGGCTACACCTTC. The whole variable domain, filled in from reference TRBV5-1 and TRBJ1-2, reads KAGVTQTPRYLIKTRGQQVTLSCSPISGHRSVSWYQQTPGQGLQFLFEYFSETQRNKGNFPGRFSGRQFSNSRSEMNVSTLELGDSALYLCASSSRTGGADGYTFGSGTRLTVV.